This T cell receptor beta chain is from a study of somatic mutations in cytotoxic T cells in rheumatoid arthritis. The assay was immunoSEQ multiplex PCR, and TCRdb's table has in-frame clones only and misses some. The sample includes about 19,000 clones, about 80% seen only once; the top ten take around 15%. Germline lookup yields CDR1 MRHNA and CDR2 SNTAGT. V was trimmed by 8 bases and J by 4 bases, leaving 14 bases between them. CDR3 size: 14 residues. This clone was detected a few times. This TCR came from an adult with rheumatoid arthritis. The V and J genes are TRBV6-4 and TRBJ2-2, with D tentatively TRBD2 (6 bases). The specimen was CD8+ T cells sorted from blood. CDR3 protein: CASARGSGTGELFF. CDR3 coding DNA: TGTGCCAGCGCACGGGGTAGCGGCACCGGGGAGCTGTTTTTT.